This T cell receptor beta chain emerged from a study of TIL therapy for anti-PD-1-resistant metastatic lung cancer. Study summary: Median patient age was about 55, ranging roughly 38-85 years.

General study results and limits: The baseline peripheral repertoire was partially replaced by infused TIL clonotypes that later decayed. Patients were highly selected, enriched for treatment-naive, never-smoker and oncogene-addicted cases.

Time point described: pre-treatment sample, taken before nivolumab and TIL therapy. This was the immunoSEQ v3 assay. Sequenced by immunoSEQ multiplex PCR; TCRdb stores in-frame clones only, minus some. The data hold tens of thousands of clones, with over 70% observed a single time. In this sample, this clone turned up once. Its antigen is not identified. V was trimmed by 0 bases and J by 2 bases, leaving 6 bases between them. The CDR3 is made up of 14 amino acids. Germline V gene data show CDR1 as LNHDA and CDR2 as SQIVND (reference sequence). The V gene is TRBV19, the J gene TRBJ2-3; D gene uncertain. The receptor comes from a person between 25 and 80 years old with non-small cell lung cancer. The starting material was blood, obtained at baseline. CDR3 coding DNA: TGTGCCAGTAGTATAGATGGCCTCACAGATACGCAGTATTTT. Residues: CASSIDGLTDTQYF.